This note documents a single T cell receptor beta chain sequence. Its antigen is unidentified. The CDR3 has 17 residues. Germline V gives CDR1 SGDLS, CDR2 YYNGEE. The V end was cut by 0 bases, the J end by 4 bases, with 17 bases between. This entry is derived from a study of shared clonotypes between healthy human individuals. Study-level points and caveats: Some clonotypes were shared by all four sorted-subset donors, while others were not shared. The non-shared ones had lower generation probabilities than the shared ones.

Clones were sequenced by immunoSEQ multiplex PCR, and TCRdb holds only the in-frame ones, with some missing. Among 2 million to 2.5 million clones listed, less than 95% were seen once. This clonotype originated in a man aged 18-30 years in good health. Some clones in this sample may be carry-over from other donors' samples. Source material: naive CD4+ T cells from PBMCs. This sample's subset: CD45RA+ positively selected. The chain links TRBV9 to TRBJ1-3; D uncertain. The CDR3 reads CASSVEGRRSRGNTIYF. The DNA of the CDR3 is TGTGCCAGCAGCGTAGAAGGGCGGCGGTCTCGAGGAAACACCATATATTTT.